Listed below are T cell receptor beta chains from one sample, sequenced in a study of Ad26.COV2.S vaccination and SARS-CoV-2 variants. Some clones are missing from TCRdb's copy, which holds only in-frame ones; the method was immunoSEQ multiplex PCR. The table shows approximately 410,000 clones, with roughly 90% occurring only once. The sample in question was peripheral blood, obtained in a trial of Ad26.COV2.S vaccine versus placebo. These receptors were collected from a person between 18 and 65 years old who received the Ad26.COV2.S COVID-19 vaccine or a placebo. CDR3s include the opening cysteine and the closing phenylalanine or tryptophan. D genes are given only for firm matches. Clone size is stated in some rows and not others, as once, few, many or a class when expanded.

d_call j_call v_call clone_size cdr3_nt cdr3_aa
TRBD2 TRBJ2-5 TRBV7-9 NA TGTGCCAGCAGCTTAGTGACTAGCGGGGGGCACGAGACCCAGTACTTC CASSLVTSGGHETQYF
TRBD1 TRBJ1-2 TRBV7-6 NA TGTGCCAGCAGCTTAGGACAGGGGGCAATATTTGGAGGCTACACCTTC CASSLGQGAIFGGYTF
NA TRBJ2-1 TRBV5-5 NA TGTGCCAGCAGCCGACAGGTTCACAATGAGCAGTTCTTC CASSRQVHNEQFF
TRBD2 TRBJ2-5 TRBV9 NA TGTGCCAGCAGCCCCGGAGCGGGGGCCGTTTTCCAAGAGACCCAGTACTTC CASSPGAGAVFQETQYF
TRBD1 TRBJ1-2 TRBV3-1/TRBV3-2 NA TGTGCCAGCAGCCTGACAGGGGGTCGAGATGGCTACACCTTC CASSLTGGRDGYTF
NA TRBJ1-6 TRBV7-9 NA TGTGCCAGCAGCGCCGGGGCGGGGAATATGGGTAATTCACCCCTCCACTTT CASSAGAGNMGNSPLHF
NA TRBJ2-5 TRBV7-2 NA TGTGCCAGCAGCCAATATGACGGACAAGAGACCCAGTACTTC CASSQYDGQETQYF
NA TRBJ1-2 TRBV3-1/TRBV3-2 NA TGTGCCAGCAGCCAAGATAATATTATCAGGGGAAGGGTTGGCTATGGCTACACCTTC CASSQDNIIRGRVGYGYTF
NA TRBJ1-5 TRBV18 NA TGTGCCAGCTCACCAGCTAGGGACGTTGCCAATCAGCCCCAGCATTTT CASSPARDVANQPQHF
NA TRBJ1-3 TRBV19 NA TGTGCCAGTAGTACCCGGACAGCTGGAAACACCATATATTTT CASSTRTAGNTIYF
TRBD1 TRBJ1-4 TRBV7-9 NA TGTGCCAGCAGATCTCAGGGGGCTAGCCTCGAAGAAAAACTGTTTTTT CASRSQGASLEEKLFF
NA TRBJ1-5 TRBV18 NA TGTGCCAGCTCGCTCCCTGGGGGAGGCAATCAGCCCCAGCATTTT CASSLPGGGNQPQHF
NA TRBJ2-1 TRBV27 NA TGTGCCAGCAGTTTACAGGGAGTCTCCTACAATGAGCAGTTCTTC CASSLQGVSYNEQFF
TRBD2 TRBJ2-5 TRBV27 NA TGTGCCAGCAGTCCCGTGGGGGGGGTTGAGACCCAGTACTTC CASSPVGGVETQYF
NA TRBJ2-2 TRBV27 once TGTGCCAGCAGTTTGTGGGGGGCGGGTACCGGGGAGCTGTTTTTT CASSLWGAGTGELFF
TRBD1 TRBJ1-2 TRBV7-9 NA TGTGCCAGCAGCTTATCCGGGACAGGGGCAATTGGGTATGGCTACACCTTC CASSLSGTGAIGYGYTF
NA TRBJ1-5 TRBV19 NA TGTGCCAGTAGCCCGGGACCGCAGTTTAATCAGCCCCAGCATTTT CASSPGPQFNQPQHF